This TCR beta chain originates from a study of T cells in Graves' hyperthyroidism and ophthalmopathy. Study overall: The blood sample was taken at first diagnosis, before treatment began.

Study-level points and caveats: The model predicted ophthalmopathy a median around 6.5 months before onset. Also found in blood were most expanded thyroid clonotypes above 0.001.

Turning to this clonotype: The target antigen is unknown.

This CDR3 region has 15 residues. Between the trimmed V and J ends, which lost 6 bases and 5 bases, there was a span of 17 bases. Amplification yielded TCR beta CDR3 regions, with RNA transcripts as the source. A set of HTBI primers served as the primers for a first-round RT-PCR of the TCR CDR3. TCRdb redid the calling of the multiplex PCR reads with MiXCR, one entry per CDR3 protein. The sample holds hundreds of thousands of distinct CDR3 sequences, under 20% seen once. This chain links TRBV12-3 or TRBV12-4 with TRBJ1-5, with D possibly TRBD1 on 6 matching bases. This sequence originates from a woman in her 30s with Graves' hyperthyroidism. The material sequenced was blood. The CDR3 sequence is CASSLVLGGDQPQHF. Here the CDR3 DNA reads TGTGCCAGCAGCTTGGTTTTAGGGGGGGATCAGCCCCAGCATTTT.